These 18 T cell receptor beta chains were sequenced from one sample in a study of blood T cell repertoires in COVID-19. Assay used: immunoSEQ multiplex PCR; TCRdb lists only in-frame clones, some missing. Of some 500,000 clones listed, approximately 87% are singletons. The specimen was PBMCs or T cells enriched from blood (not recorded which). The receptor source for this set is a middle-aged woman who had recovered from COVID-19.

This chain links TRBV7-9 with TRBJ1-3; D is uncertain. This CDR3 has 13 residues. Trimming left V 11 bases short and J 4 bases short, with 15 bases between. Germline V gene lookup returns CDR1 SEHNR and CDR2 FQNEAQ (reference sequence). The CDR3 spells CAQHGDYGNTIYF. DNA of the CDR3: TGTGCCCAACATGGAGATTACGGAAACACCATATATTTT.

There are a few counts of this clone. The rearrangement links TRBV2 to TRBJ1-4; D unresolved. The V end lost 6 bases, the J end lost 8 bases, and 13 bases lay between the germline ends. Looked up from germline, CDR1 is SNHLY and CDR2 is FYNNEI. This CDR3 is built from 13 residues. The CDR3 loop is CASRPSGGEKLFF. The DNA of the CDR3 is TGTGCCAGCAGGCCCTCGGGTGGGGAAAAACTGTTTTTT.

The chain is built from TRBV4-3 and TRBJ1-2; D is unclear. CDR1 and CDR2 from the germline V gene are LGHNA and YSLEER. The CDR3 totals 15 residues. Trimming left V 2 bases short and J 2 bases short, with 12 bases between. As DNA, the CDR3 is TGCGCCAGCAGCCAAACTACCTTAACCAACTATGGCTACACCTTC. It encodes CASSQTTLTNYGYTF.

The chain has TRBV5-1 and TRBJ2-1, with TRBD2 matching 7 bases. The CDR3 sequence is 15 residues long. Germline CDR1 and CDR2: SGHRS and YFSETQ. With V trimmed by 0 bases and J by 8 bases, 8 bases remained unmatched. CDR3 sequence (DNA): TGCGCCAGCAGCTTGGCTAGCGGAGGCGCCCATGAGCAGTTCTTC. Protein: CASSLASGGAHEQFF.

V usage is TRBV3-1 (or the pseudogene TRBV3-2) and J usage is TRBJ1-2; D is unclear. The V and J ends lost 0 bases and 7 bases respectively, with 18 bases between them. The V gene's germline CDR1 is LGHDT and CDR2 YNNKEL (reference sequence). This CDR3 comprises 16 residues. The CDR3 DNA is TGTGCCAGCAGCCAAGATGTGGCAGCTGGAGCTAGTGGCTACACCTTC. This codes for CASSQDVAAGASGYTF.

The chain couples TRBV5-4 to TRBJ2-1; 8 bases fit TRBD2. Trimming removed 3 bases from V and 5 bases from J; junction bases left unmatched: 7. In germline, CDR1 is SGHNT, CDR2 YYREEE (reference sequence). CDR3 length equals 15 residues. The CDR3 reads CASSSAGALDNEQFF. The CDR3, as DNA: TGTGCCAGCAGCTCAGCGGGAGCCCTTGACAATGAGCAGTTCTTC. Using reference TRBV5-4 and TRBJ2-1 for the parts outside the CDR3, the full variable domain is ETGVTQSPTHLIKTRGQQVTLRCSSQSGHNTVSWYQQALGQGPQFIFQYYREEENGRGNFPPRFSGLQFPNYSSELNVNALELDDSALYLCASSSAGALDNEQFFGPGTRLTVL.

This chain links TRBV11-2 with TRBJ2-2; the D gene is possibly TRBD2 (6 bases). Trimming cost V 5 bases and J 2 bases, with 6 bases left between them. Germline V gives CDR1 SGHAT, CDR2 FQNNGV. CDR3 length: 13 residues. The CDR3: CASSGTNTGELFF. Written as DNA, the CDR3 is TGTGCCAGCAGCGGGACTAACACCGGGGAGCTGTTTTTT.

The V and J genes are TRBV6-4 and TRBJ1-2, with 9 nucleotides matching TRBD1. The germline CDR1 and CDR2 sequences are MRHNA and SNTAGT. CDR3 size: 16 residues. The V segment lost 2 bases and the J segment 8 bases; nucleotides outside the gene matches: 12. Written as DNA, the CDR3 is TGTGCCAGCAGTGACGCACCGGGACAGGGAGTTGGAGGCTACACCTTC. It is translated as CASSDAPGQGVGGYTF.

In its sample, this clone was seen a few times. The rearrangement joins TRBV4-3 to TRBJ1-1; possibly TRBD1 for D (5 bases). The V gene's germline CDR1 is LGHNA and CDR2 YSLEER. V was shortened by 3 bases and J by 1 base, with 15 bases between the two germline ends. The CDR3 extends over 16 amino acids. The CDR3, as DNA: TGCGCCAGCAGCCAGGATTTGACAGCCGCGAACACTGAAGCTTTCTTT. This sequence encodes CASSQDLTAANTEAFF.

The V gene is TRBV7-6, the J gene TRBJ2-3; 10 positions match TRBD2. Looked up from germline, CDR1 is SGHVS and CDR2 is FNYEAQ. V lost 1 base and J lost 4; bases outside the gene matches: 8. This CDR3 has 17 residues. The CDR3 DNA reads as TGTGCCAGCAGCTTAGTGGCTAGCGGGAGAAACCCAGATACGCAGTATTTT. This sequence encodes CASSLVASGRNPDTQYF.

The rearrangement links TRBV19 to TRBJ1-5; 7 bases line up with TRBD1. The junction had 16 bases not matched to a gene; V was cut back by 4 bases and J by 7 bases. Germline assignment: CDR1 LNHDA and CDR2 SQIVND (reference sequence). The CDR3 runs 17 residues. Written as DNA, the CDR3 is TGTGCCAGTAGTAATCTTTTTTCTCCGGGACAGTCCCAGCCCCAGCATTTT. Protein product: CASSNLFSPGQSQPQHF.

Points on this clone: Other DNA sequences in this specimen translate into the identical CDR3. The chain combines TRBV4-3 with TRBJ2-1; no clear D gene. The CDR3 totals 13 residues. The germline V and J ends were trimmed by 0 bases and 3 bases, with 3 bases remaining between them. Germline CDR1 reads LGHNA; CDR2 reads YSLEER. The CDR3: CASSQDYYNEQFF. CDR3 bases: TGCGCCAGCAGCCAAGATTACTACAATGAGCAGTTCTTC.

This clone turned up a few times. This rearrangement joins TRBV3-1 (or the pseudogene TRBV3-2) to TRBJ2-2, with 10 bases aligning to TRBD2. Germline V gives CDR1 LGHDT, CDR2 YNNKEL (reference sequence). The CDR3 length is 18 residues. The ends lost 0 bases at V and 2 bases at J; junction bases unmatched: 6. The CDR3: CASSQDGGLAENTGELFF. For the CDR3, the DNA is TGTGCCAGCAGCCAAGATGGAGGACTAGCGGAAAACACCGGGGAGCTGTTTTTT.

The chain recombines TRBV7-8 with TRBJ1-1; no reliable D call. The CDR3 is made up of 14 amino acids. Germline assignment: CDR1 SGHVS and CDR2 FQNEAQ. Trimming took off 1 base at V and 5 bases at J, with 11 bases between the two ends. CDR3 DNA: TGTGCCAGCAGCTTAGGTCTGGGAGGAACTGAAGCTTTCTTT. Translating it yields CASSLGLGGTEAFF.

The rearrangement uses TRBV7-9 and TRBJ1-2, with 8 bases matching TRBD1. V lost 2 bases and J lost 6; bases outside the gene matches: 2. Germline CDR1 reads SEHNR; CDR2 reads FQNEAQ (reference sequence). This CDR3 has 13 amino acids. CDR3 sequence (DNA): TGTGCCAGCAGCTTACCAGGGGGCAATGGCTACACCTTC. Protein: CASSLPGGNGYTF.

The CDR3 DNA follows: TGTGCCAGCCCTCCTCAACCGTCCCTATACGAGCAGTACTTC. Its protein product is CASPPQPSLYEQYF. The V call is TRBV21-1, the J call TRBJ2-7; the table's D call, TRBD2, was not checked against the DNA. TRBV21-1 is tagged as a pseudogene. CDR3 length: 14 amino acids.

The genes are TRBV19 and TRBJ1-4, with D tentatively TRBD1 (6 bases). V was clipped by 4 bases and J by 0 bases, with 12 bases between them. The CDR3 consists of 16 residues. Germline CDR1 and CDR2: LNHDA and SQIVND (reference sequence). CDR3 bases: TGTGCCAGTAGTAGCGCAGGGGACCCAACTAATGAAAAACTGTTTTTT. Encoded protein: CASSSAGDPTNEKLFF.

A note on this clone: Other DNA sequences in the sample encode the same CDR3. The J gene is TRBJ1-6, the V gene TRBV5-1; TRBD1 aligns across 8 bases. The CDR3 is 14 amino acids. Germline values: CDR1 SGHRS, CDR2 YFSETQ. The ends lost 4 bases at V and 10 bases at J; junction bases unmatched: 7. The DNA for the CDR3 is TGCGCCAGCAGCCTCGGACAGGGCGGCTCACCCCTCCACTTT. It specifies CASSLGQGGSPLHF.